This T cell receptor beta chain appears in the sequencing data of a study of blood T cell repertoires in COVID-19. Looking at the study overall: Italy, Spain and the United States were the sources of the convalescent and acute COVID-19 samples. T cells, B-cell-depleted T cells, or PBMCs supplied cDNA or gDNA.

The V gene's germline CDR1 is SEHNR and CDR2 FQNEAQ (reference sequence). With 0 bases removed from V and 4 bases from J, the gap between germline ends came to 6 bases. The length of the CDR3 is 13 residues. This clone has only a few counts. Original processing methods: Reference gene primer amplification yielded estimated nucleated cell counts. Assay: immunoSEQ multiplex PCR; the TCRdb copy retains only in-frame clones and omits some. V, J and clone size are those of that table, while D and trimming were read from the DNA. This table holds roughly 250,000 clones, 70% to 75% found once. Sequencing was performed on peripheral blood. The J gene is TRBJ1-2, the V gene TRBV7-9; no firm D call. This receptor was obtained from a woman older than 75 with acute or convalescent COVID-19. CDR3 DNA sequence: TGTGCCAGCAGCTTAGCCCAGATCTATGGCTACACCTTC. As protein: CASSLAQIYGYTF.